This T cell receptor (beta chain) was sequenced in a study of blood T cell repertoires in COVID-19 (dated by TCRdb to 2020 to 2021). Broadly, across the study: Samples from collaborators originated in the United States, Italy and Spain and spanned both the acute and convalescent phases of COVID-19. The prospective study material was composed of cDNA or gDNA derived from T cells, B-cell-depleted T cells, or PBMCs. Subjects who had been exposed to COVID-19, were actively infected with it, or had recovered from it provided the deeply sampled blood TCRbeta repertoires that made up the dataset. The repertoires were released in a freely available public database meant as a resource for research on the immune response to SARS-CoV-2. The samples were drawn from the first 160 participants of the ongoing ImmuneRACE study and from over 950 subjects provided by 6 global collaborators. Sample metadata almost always included a de-identified subject ID, COVID-19 status, age in years and sex. Where available, HLA class I and class II types were taken from metadata supplied by the sample provider and were not determined by assay-based typing.

Collaborating institutions collected whole blood in K2EDTA tubes following their own protocols. Collaborator samples were shipped for TCRbeta analysis as frozen whole blood, isolated PBMCs, or DNA extracted from either sample type. General study outcomes and caveats: The quantity of clinical and demographic metadata differed by source and by participant and was supplied without curation.

Trimming at the junction amounts to 4 bases on V and 1 base on J, and the germline ends lie 8 bases apart. CDR1 and CDR2, per the germline V gene (reference sequence), are SGHKS and YYEKEE. The CDR3 runs 13 residues from the cysteine to the phenylalanine. The retained sequence is limited to the CDR3, 39 bases, with the frame set at the first base. TCRbeta CDR3 regions were amplified from genomic DNA using the immunoSEQ Assay, a bias-controlled multiplex PCR. From the authors' description of their analysis: The number of nucleated cells in each sample was estimated by amplification of reference gene primers within the assay. Sequence reads were collapsed and filtered to measure the absolute abundance of every unique TCRbeta CDR3 rearrangement. For each sample, productive Simpson clonality was calculated as the square root of Simpson's diversity index across productive rearrangements. What TCRdb holds here is the immuneACCESS table cut down to in-frame rearrangements. Part of the clones is not present; checked against another copy, under half of the missing clones reflect an unresolved V gene, and the others are unexplained. Clonal size and the V and J genes are those of that table, whereas D and trimming came from the DNA. In this sample the table shows about 140,000 clones, 88% of which occur a single time. The top ten hold 1.5% to 1.7% of the sample.

On this clone: The specificity of this receptor is unknown. The sample holds no much larger clone one base away, and base qualities are not on file.

Sequencing used peripheral blood. The sequence was collected from an older woman with acute or convalescent COVID-19. The chain is made from TRBV5-5 and TRBJ1-1; the D gene is not confidently resolved. The CDR3 loop reads CASSIQRNTEAFF. Here is the DNA: TGTGCCAGCAGCATACAGAGGAACACTGAAGCTTTCTTT.